This T cell receptor beta chain emerged from a study of identical twins (dated by TCRdb to the mid-2010s). In the study overall: The study deep-sequenced TCR alpha and beta repertoires from monozygotic twins, unrelated adults of various ages and cord blood to test whether fetal clonotypes persist. Replicate twin experiments were performed at different times using different library preparation protocols to rule out contamination. Summary of the overall study and its limitations: In monozygotic twins, recombination models systematically underestimated out-of-frame TCR alpha sharing, but the models matched the sharing seen between unrelated individuals. Excess twin sharing in beta out-of-frame sequences was weaker because fewer shared sequences lowered the signal-to-noise ratio. Abundant cord blood beta clonotypes had fewer insertions, young adult naive repertoires showed a similar but weaker trend, and memory repertoires showed no such trend. Invariant T cells such as MAIT and iNKT could partly confound zero-insertion analyses, although diverse VJ usage argued against such confounding for most clonotypes. Because the same donors could not be followed over many years, conclusions were based on cross-sectional statistical analysis. Compared with coincidental sharing between unrelated individuals, out-of-frame TCR alpha sequences shared between twins had an excess of sequences with low generation probability.

All donors were healthy Caucasians. The twin cohort consisted of three pairs of female monozygotic twins, all aged about 18 to 29 years. Miltenyi CD45RO+ enrichment and human naive T-cell isolation kits were used to isolate memory (CD45RO+) and naive T cells from PBMC. Library generation was performed with 5' RACE. The sequencing machine was an Illumina HiSeq 2000. A universal primer binding site was introduced by template switching, and a unique molecular identifier was present in the final cDNA, enabling accurate counting of TCR cDNA molecules. Specific primers in the conserved constant-segment region were used to synthesize first-strand cDNA for TCR alpha and beta chains. To control for contamination, every cDNA library was double barcoded, receiving both a SMART-Mk sample barcode and Illumina barcodes. TruSeq adapter sequences, together with Illumina sample barcodes, were added in two successive PCR steps. Sequencing of the TCR alpha and beta cDNA libraries was done on the Illumina HiSeq platform using custom primers. Per the authors' processing: Unique molecular identifiers were extracted from raw reads with MiGEC, and CDR3 positions were determined with MiXCR. For each individual, recombination models were inferred using an EM algorithm with the repgenHMM and IGoR tools. Shared clonotypes were analyzed with the tcR package in R, and sharing was normalized by the product of cloneset sizes. To study raw recombination without the effects of thymic and clonal selection, out-of-frame nonproductive sequences were analyzed. Starting from the raw public reads, TCRdb applied fastp trimming at Q25, assembled clones with MiXCR and retained in-frame beta chains. Each CDR3 protein appears once, grouped with its most common genes and DNA. The V and J calls come from TCRdb's annotation, not from the publication. This sample gives hundreds of thousands of distinct CDR3 sequences in total; more than 6.5% of them show up just once. 2.1% of the sample rests with the top ten.

Per the germline V gene (reference sequence), SGHKS is the CDR1 and YYEKEE is the CDR2. The CDR3 has 15 amino acids, counting the end cysteine and phenylalanine. The entry retains the CDR3 DNA only, 45 bases that are in frame from base 1. Relative to germline, V is 2 bases shorter and J is 0 bases shorter, with 8 bases between their ends. This clonotype was found many times. This receptor's antigen is unknown. Base-call qualities are not available, and no considerably larger clone is one nucleotide away. Another study also made use of these data, one on yellow fever vaccine responses in identical twins. The second study's authors report: The authors reported that the T cell response to vaccination in identical twins appeared partly convergent and partly personalized. In the study, vaccine-responding T cell clones were precisely tracked in identical twins.

The chain was built from TRBV5-5 and TRBJ2-2, with the D gene call left open. This receptor was obtained from a young woman in good health. Sequencing was done on a sample of memory (CD45RO+) T cells sorted from blood. The sample's cell subset or site label, in plain terms: CD45RO+ enriched T cells. The CDR3: CASSLRFSNTGELFF. DNA sequence: TGTGCCAGCAGCTTAAGGTTTTCGAACACCGGGGAGCTGTTTTTT.